What follows are 27 T cell receptor beta chains derived from one specimen sequenced in a study of T cell responses to AZD1222 COVID-19 vaccine. Some clones are missing from TCRdb's copy, which holds only in-frame ones; the method was immunoSEQ multiplex PCR. The sample consists of 95,000 to 100,000 clones, about nine tenths of them appearing once. The sequenced sample was peripheral blood, obtained 28 days after the second AZD1222 dose. The receptors were gathered from an adult who received the AZD1222 COVID-19 vaccine.

The chain has TRBV30 and TRBJ1-1; D remains ambiguous. The germline gives CDR1 GTSNPN, CDR2 SVGIG (reference sequence). The V end lost 4 bases, the J end lost 5 bases, and 14 bases lay between the germline ends. The CDR3 has 13 amino acids. CDR3 region: CAWTNLFGTEAFF. The CDR3 nucleotides are TGTGCCTGGACAAACCTCTTTGGGACTGAAGCTTTCTTT.

The chain joins TRBV3-1 (or the pseudogene TRBV3-2) to TRBJ1-2; D uncertain. This CDR3 is 13 amino acids long. The germline V gene encodes CDR1 LGHDT and CDR2 YNNKEL (reference sequence). The V gene lost 6 bases and the J gene lost 4 bases, with 12 bases spanning the gap. CDR3 residues: CASRGTDFYGYTF. CDR3 nucleotide sequence: TGTGCCAGCAGGGGCACAGATTTCTATGGCTACACCTTC.

The V and J genes are TRBV25-1 and TRBJ1-2; D not resolved. CDR3 length: 15 amino acids. Germline V gene sequence: CDR1 MGHDK, CDR2 SYGVNS. V dropped 1 base and J dropped 4 bases, with 13 bases sitting between them. The CDR3 DNA is TGTGCCAGCAGTGAATTGGCAACCGAAACCTATGGCTACACCTTC. Protein: CASSELATETYGYTF.

The chain couples TRBV18 to TRBJ1-1; a possible D gene is TRBD1 (6 bases). CDR3 length equals 15 residues. V was pared by 6 bases and J by 3 bases, with 17 bases between. Germline CDR1 KGHSH, CDR2 LQKENI. The CDR3 region has the DNA TGTGCCAGCTCGCCATCGAGGGGGGCGGACACTGAAGCTTTCTTT. It yields the protein CASSPSRGADTEAFF. The whole variable domain, filled in from reference TRBV18 and TRBJ1-1, reads NAGVMQNPRHLVRRRGQEARLRCSPMKGHSHVYWYRQLPEEGLKFMVYLQKENIIDESGMPKERFSAEFPKEGPSILRIQQVVRGDSAAYFCASSPSRGADTEAFFGQGTRLTVV.

The chain has TRBV18 and TRBJ1-1; tentatively, D is TRBD1 (5 bases). The CDR3 sequence is 15 residues long. Germline V lookup: CDR1 KGHSH, CDR2 LQKENI. V was shortened by 3 bases and J by 2 bases, with 13 bases between the two germline ends. The CDR3 is CASSPFGGDNTEAFF. For the CDR3, the DNA is TGTGCCAGCTCACCCTTCGGGGGGGACAACACTGAAGCTTTCTTT.

The chain couples TRBV9 to TRBJ2-1, with 7 bases that match TRBD2. CDR3 length: 16 residues. CDR1 and CDR2 from the germline V gene are SGDLS and YYNGEE. V was pared by 0 bases and J by 5 bases, with 8 bases of the junction left unmatched. The CDR3 protein is CASSVGSRLADNEQFF. The DNA of the CDR3 is TGTGCCAGCAGCGTAGGCTCACGGCTAGCGGACAATGAGCAGTTCTTC. The full variable domain, rest sourced from reference TRBV9 and TRBJ2-1, is DSGVTQTPKHLITATGQRVTLRCSPRSGDLSVYWYQQSLDQGLQFLIQYYNGEERAKGNILERFSAQQFPDLHSELNLSSLELGDSALYFCASSVGSRLADNEQFFGPGTRLTVL.

V gene TRBV7-2 combines with J gene TRBJ2-1; no reliable D call. V gave up 7 bases and J gave up 3 bases, with 4 bases separating them. This CDR3 comprises 11 residues. CDR1 is SGHTA, CDR2 FQGNSA, per germline. The CDR3 sequence is CASTNYNEQFF. CDR3 sequence (DNA): TGTGCCAGCACCAACTACAATGAGCAGTTCTTC.

This sequence joins TRBV30 and TRBJ1-1; no clear D. Per germline, CDR1 GTSNPN and CDR2 SVGIG (reference sequence). The CDR3 is made up of 14 amino acids. V was shortened by 3 bases and J by 2 bases, with 13 bases between the two germline ends. The chain's CDR3 is CAWSTGRTNTEAFF. The DNA for the CDR3 is TGTGCCTGGAGCACCGGGAGAACCAACACTGAAGCTTTCTTT.

The chain is built from TRBV29-1 and TRBJ2-5; tentative D call: TRBD1 (6 bases). Trimming pared 5 bases from V and 2 bases from J, leaving 9 bases between. CDR1 is SQVTM and CDR2 is ANQGSEA in the germline V gene. The CDR3 covers 12 residues. The CDR3 DNA follows: TGCAGCGTTACAGGGCTTCAAGAGACCCAGTACTTC. This gives the protein CSVTGLQETQYF. Full variable domain (outside the CDR3, taken from reference TRBV29-1 and TRBJ2-5): SAVISQKPSRDICQRGTSLTIQCQVDSQVTMMFWYRQQPGQSLTLIATANQGSEATYESGFVIDKFPISRPNLTFSTLTVSNMSPEDSSIYLCSVTGLQETQYFGPGTRLLVL.

This chain joins TRBV7-6 and TRBJ2-2; a weak D match, TRBD1 (5 bases). CDR3 size: 14 residues. In germline, CDR1 is SGHVS, CDR2 FNYEAQ. V was pared by 7 bases and J by 1 base, with 10 bases between. CDR3 bases: TGTGCCAGCACTCGCACAGGGAACACCGGGGAGCTGTTTTTT. Translated: CASTRTGNTGELFF.

This chain connects TRBV5-1 to TRBJ2-1; D is unclear. Germline-derived CDR1 and CDR2 are SGHRS and YFSETQ. The CDR3 runs to 11 residues. V was shortened by 7 bases and J by 8 bases, with 10 bases between the two germline ends. The CDR3 protein is CASHASHEQFF. In DNA, the CDR3 is TGCGCCAGCCATGCGAGTCATGAGCAGTTCTTC. Full variable domain (remainder filled in from reference TRBV5-1 and TRBJ2-1): KAGVTQTPRYLIKTRGQQVTLSCSPISGHRSVSWYQQTPGQGLQFLFEYFSETQRNKGNFPGRFSGRQFSNSRSEMNVSTLELGDSALYLCASHASHEQFFGPGTRLTVL.

This chain uses TRBV19 with TRBJ1-2, with unresolved D. CDR1 is LNHDA and CDR2 is SQIVND in the germline V gene (reference sequence). The CDR3 is made up of 15 amino acids. V lost 4 bases to trimming and J lost 2 bases, with 14 bases between them. CDR3: CASSTGTQPNYGYTF. CDR3 DNA: TGTGCCAGTAGTACCGGTACCCAGCCCAACTATGGCTACACCTTC.

The rearrangement joins TRBV29-1 to TRBJ2-7; TRBD1 matches 7 bases. The CDR3 has 13 amino acids. CDR1 is SQVTM and CDR2 is ANQGSEA in the germline V gene. The trim removed 6 bases at V and 2 bases at J, leaving 7 bases unmatched. CDR3 sequence (DNA): TGCAGCGTGAATACAGGGGCCACCTACGAGCAGTACTTC. Protein product: CSVNTGATYEQYF.

This chain links TRBV10-1 with TRBJ2-6; 7 bases are a match to TRBD1. V lost 3 bases and J lost 2; bases outside the gene matches: 10. Per germline, CDR1 WNHNN and CDR2 SYGVQD (reference sequence). CDR3 length: 18 amino acids. CDR3 loop: CASSDVGTAFPGANVLTF. CDR3 nucleotides: TGCGCCAGCAGTGATGTGGGGACAGCTTTTCCTGGGGCCAACGTCCTGACTTTC.

The V and J genes are TRBV6-5 and TRBJ2-1; 8 bases align to TRBD2. Germline loops: CDR1 MNHEY, CDR2 SVGAGI. J was trimmed by 8 bases and V by 6 bases; bases with no gene match: 6. CDR3 length: 13 residues. The CDR3 loop reads CASSDTGGDEQFF. The CDR3 DNA follows: TGTGCCAGCAGCGACACGGGGGGGGATGAGCAGTTCTTC.

The rearrangement links TRBV30 to TRBJ1-5, with a weak D call TRBD1 (5 bases). V gave up 4 bases and J gave up 6 bases, with 16 bases separating them. The CDR3 totals 14 residues. CDR1 and CDR2 from the germline V gene are GTSNPN and SVGIG (reference sequence). As DNA, the CDR3 is TGTGCCTGGACGTCCCAGGGTGGTAGTCAGCCCCAGCATTTT. It yields the protein CAWTSQGGSQPQHF.

The V gene is TRBV28, the J gene TRBJ1-5; unclear D gene. The CDR3 sequence is 16 residues long. Trimming removed 7 bases from V and 2 bases from J, with 18 bases in between. Germline assignment: CDR1 MDHEN and CDR2 SYDVKM. Here the CDR3 DNA reads TGTGCCAGCACTTCATATGCCGGCGGCGGCAATCAGCCCCAGCATTTT. As protein: CASTSYAGGGNQPQHF.

The chain employs TRBV3-1 (or the pseudogene TRBV3-2) and TRBJ2-2; D unclear. The CDR3 spans 15 residues. The ends were cut back, 1 base at V and 1 base at J, with 7 bases in the middle. Germline CDR1 and CDR2: LGHDT and YNNKEL (reference sequence). The CDR3 sequence: CASSQAAVNTGELFF. The CDR3 DNA follows: TGTGCCAGCAGCCAAGCGGCCGTGAACACCGGGGAGCTGTTTTTT.

The V gene is TRBV3-1 (or the pseudogene TRBV3-2), the J gene TRBJ1-6, with 8 positions matching TRBD1. V lost 0 bases to trimming and J lost 14 bases; unmatched junction nucleotides: 6. CDR3 size: 14 residues. Germline assignment: CDR1 LGHDT and CDR2 YNNKEL (reference sequence). The CDR3 DNA sequence: TGTGCCAGCAGCCAAGAGGCAGGGGGCATGGCCCTCCACTTT. It codes for CASSQEAGGMALHF.

V and J are TRBV19 and TRBJ1-6, with 9 bases fitting TRBD1. CDR1 is LNHDA, CDR2 SQIVND, per germline (reference sequence). V shed 3 bases and J 4 bases; nucleotides not matched to a gene: 7. The CDR3 runs 17 residues. The CDR3 reads CASSIQMDRGYNSPLHF. The CDR3 DNA is TGTGCCAGTAGTATCCAAATGGACAGGGGATATAATTCACCCCTCCACTTT.

The rearrangement links TRBV27 to TRBJ1-5; no clear D. Trimming cost V 3 bases and J 7 bases, with 7 bases left between them. This CDR3 comprises 12 residues. Germline V lookup: CDR1 MNHEY, CDR2 SMNVEV (reference sequence). The CDR3 region is CASSFLGQPQHF. As DNA, the CDR3 is TGTGCCAGCAGTTTTTTGGGGCAGCCCCAGCATTTT.

The V and J genes are TRBV27 and TRBJ1-1; tentative D call: TRBD1 (6 bases). Trimming took off 5 bases at V and 1 base at J, with 14 bases between the two ends. The germline V gene has CDR1 MNHEY and CDR2 SMNVEV (reference sequence). CDR3 size: 15 residues. This CDR3 reads CASSHMDSRNTEAFF. CDR3 DNA sequence: TGTGCCAGCAGTCATATGGACAGCCGGAACACTGAAGCTTTCTTT.

The V gene is TRBV3-1 (or the pseudogene TRBV3-2), the J gene TRBJ2-1; 9 bases match TRBD1. The CDR3 is 15 residues long. The trim removed 5 bases at V and 7 bases at J, leaving 9 bases unmatched. Germline V lookup: CDR1 LGHDT, CDR2 YNNKEL (reference sequence). CDR3 nucleotides: TGTGCCAGCAGCAGGGACAGGGCGGCGAGGAATGAGCAGTTCTTC. Translation: CASSRDRAARNEQFF.

CDR3 in amino acids: CASSSQGKLAFF. Written as DNA, the CDR3 is TGTGCCAGCAGTTCCCAGGGAAAGTTAGCTTTCTTT. The chain is built from TRBV27 and TRBJ1-1, with D possibly TRBD1 on 5 matching bases. CDR1 MNHEY and CDR2 SMNVEV come from the germline V gene (reference sequence). This CDR3 comprises 12 residues. V was clipped by 4 bases and J by 10 bases, with 13 bases between them.

The chain links TRBV29-1 to TRBJ1-1; D gene ambiguous. Per the germline V gene, CDR1 is SQVTM and CDR2 is ANQGSEA. Deletions cut 2 bases from V and 2 bases from J, with 9 bases between. The CDR3 is 13 residues long. As DNA, the CDR3 is TGCAGCGTTGAATCAGCCTTTAACACTGAAGCTTTCTTT. It encodes CSVESAFNTEAFF. Full variable domain (outside the CDR3, taken from reference TRBV29-1 and TRBJ1-1): SAVISQKPSRDICQRGTSLTIQCQVDSQVTMMFWYRQQPGQSLTLIATANQGSEATYESGFVIDKFPISRPNLTFSTLTVSNMSPEDSSIYLCSVESAFNTEAFFGQGTRLTVV.

The rearrangement links TRBV5-1 to TRBJ2-5; 11 bases fit TRBD2. Germline V gives CDR1 SGHRS, CDR2 YFSETQ. V dropped 3 bases and J dropped 5; count of bases not matched to a gene: 3. The CDR3 runs 14 residues. The CDR3: CASSSSSGGETQYF. Written as DNA, the CDR3 is TGCGCCAGCAGCTCGTCTAGCGGGGGGGAGACCCAGTACTTC.

The genes are TRBV10-3 and TRBJ1-5, with TRBD1 matching 7 bases. V gave up 5 bases and J gave up 0 bases; unmatched junction bases: 4. The CDR3 contains 15 residues. The germline CDR1 and CDR2 sequences are ENHRY and SYGVKD. CDR3: CAISSGQYSNQPQHF. For the CDR3, the DNA is TGTGCCATCAGTTCGGGACAGTATAGCAATCAGCCCCAGCATTTT.